Below, one T cell receptor (beta chain) is given with its context. The data were obtained in a study of cytomegalovirus exposure and HLA in healthy donors. Germline CDR1 reads ENHRY; CDR2 reads SYGVKD. Deletions cut 6 bases from V and 2 bases from J, with 12 bases between. The CDR3 totals 14 residues. PCR involved 60 Vbeta and 13 Jbeta primers. Profiling relied on immunoSEQ multiplex PCR, and the TCRdb table lists in-frame clones only, not all of them. The table records 220,000 or so clones, about 72% of them present only once. The chain combines TRBV10-3 with TRBJ2-3; maybe TRBD2 (6 bases). Material: PBMCs. This TCR was sampled from a male donor in good health and CMV-seronegative. The CDR3 protein is CAISITSHTDTQYF. CDR3 nucleotide sequence: TGTGCCATCAGCATCACTAGCCACACAGATACGCAGTATTTT.